This T cell receptor (beta chain) is from a study of cytomegalovirus exposure and HLA in healthy donors. Notes on the study in general: The study labeled 150 to 200 TCR beta chains cytomegalovirus-associated.

Per the germline V gene, CDR1 is PRHDT and CDR2 is FYEKMQ (reference sequence). V was pared by 5 bases and J by 5 bases, with 18 bases between. This CDR3 comprises 15 residues. For this clone: Its antigen is not identified.

The study ran its PCR with 60 Vbeta and 13 Jbeta primers. The data were produced by immunoSEQ multiplex PCR, yet TCRdb's version contains in-frame clones alone and is incomplete. The sample consists of 45,000 to 60,000 clones, 65% to 85% of them appearing once. This sequence was found in a man between 18 and 29 years old in good health and CMV-seronegative. Sequencing input: PBMCs. The rearrangement links TRBV13 to TRBJ1-2; weak D call: TRBD1 (5 bases). CDR3 nucleotides: TGTGCCAGCAGCGCTGAGACAGCAGACCTTTATGGCTACACCTTC. Translation gives CASSAETADLYGYTF.